This T cell receptor (beta chain) was captured in a study of blood T cells in healthy people across ages. Study-level results: Naive and antigen-experienced cells were not separated, limiting conclusive comparison. It was the long-lived donors that had more naive CD4+ cells and higher diversity than aged donors.

Primed by a sample-barcoded 5' primer and a J-beta primer mix, a second PCR proceeded for about 7 to 11 cycles. CDR3-containing paired-end reads numbering at least 2.5 million came from each sample. TCRdb redid the calling of the 5' RACE reads with MiXCR, one entry per CDR3 protein. The data contain around 1.5 million distinct CDR3 sequences, almost 35% of them singletons. The sample holds many counts of this clonotype. No antigen is known for it. The CDR3 is 16 amino acids. Germline loops: CDR1 LGHDT, CDR2 YNNKEL (reference sequence). Trimming took 4 bases from V and 2 from J, leaving 15 bases between them.

The clonotype originates from a woman under 40 in good health. This rearrangement joins TRBV3-1 to TRBJ2-1, with D possibly matching TRBD2 (6 bases). Material: blood. Written as DNA, the CDR3 is TGTGCCAGCAGCCCGGGGTCTAGCGTAGCCTACAATGAGCAGTTCTTC. This encodes CASSPGSSVAYNEQFF.